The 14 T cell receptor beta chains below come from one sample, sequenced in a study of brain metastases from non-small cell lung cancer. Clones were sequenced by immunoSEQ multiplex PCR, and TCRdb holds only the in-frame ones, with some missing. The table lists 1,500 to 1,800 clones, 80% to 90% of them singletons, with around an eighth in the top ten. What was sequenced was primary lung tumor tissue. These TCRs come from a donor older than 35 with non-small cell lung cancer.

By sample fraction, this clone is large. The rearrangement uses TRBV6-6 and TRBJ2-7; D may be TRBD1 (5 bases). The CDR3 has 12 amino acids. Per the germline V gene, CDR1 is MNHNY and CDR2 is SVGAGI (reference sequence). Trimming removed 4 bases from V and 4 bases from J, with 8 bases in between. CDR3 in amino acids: CASSSTAYEQYF. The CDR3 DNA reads TGTGCCAGCAGTTCGACAGCATACGAGCAGTACTTC.

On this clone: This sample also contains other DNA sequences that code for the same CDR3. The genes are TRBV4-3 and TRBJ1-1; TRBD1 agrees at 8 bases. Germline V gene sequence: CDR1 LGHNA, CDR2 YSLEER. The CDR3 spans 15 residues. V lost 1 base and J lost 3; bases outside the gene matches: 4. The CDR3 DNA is TGCGCCAGCAGCCAAGGGACAGGGTTGGACACTGAAGCTTTCTTT. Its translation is CASSQGTGLDTEAFF.

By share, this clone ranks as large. In nucleotides, the CDR3 is TGTGCCAGCAGTCCCTTCGATACGCAGTATTTT. This sequence encodes CASSPFDTQYF. The chain has TRBV28 and TRBJ2-3, with D uncertain. The CDR3 has 11 residues. Looked up from germline, CDR1 is MDHEN and CDR2 is SYDVKM. V gave up 5 bases and J gave up 6 bases, with 6 bases separating them.

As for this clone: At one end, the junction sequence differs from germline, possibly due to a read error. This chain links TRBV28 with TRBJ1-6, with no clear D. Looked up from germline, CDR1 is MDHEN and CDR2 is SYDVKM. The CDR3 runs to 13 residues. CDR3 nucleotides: TGTGCCAGCTTTAGTGAACTTGGTTCACCCCTCTACTTT. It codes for CASFSELGSPLYF. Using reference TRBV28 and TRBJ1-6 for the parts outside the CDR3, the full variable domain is DVKVTQSSRYLVKRTGEKVFLECVQDMDHENMFWYRQDPGLGLRLIYFSYDVKMKEKGDIPEGYSVSREKKERFSLILESASTNQTSMYLCASFSELGSPLYFGNGTRLTVT.

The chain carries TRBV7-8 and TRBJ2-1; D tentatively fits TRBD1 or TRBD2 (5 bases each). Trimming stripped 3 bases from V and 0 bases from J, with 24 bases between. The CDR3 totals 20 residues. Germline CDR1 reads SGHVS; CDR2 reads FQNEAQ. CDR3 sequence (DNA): TGTGCCAGCAGCTTTACCTACTATTTGGGGACGTGGAGCTCCTACAATGAGCAGTTCTTC. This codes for CASSFTYYLGTWSSYNEQFF. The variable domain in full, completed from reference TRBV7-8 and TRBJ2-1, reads GAGVSQSPRYKVAKRGQDVALRCDPISGHVSLFWYQQALGQGPEFLTYFQNEAQLDKSGLPSDRFFAERPEGSVSTLKIQRTQQEDSAVYLCASSFTYYLGTWSSYNEQFFGPGTRLTVL.

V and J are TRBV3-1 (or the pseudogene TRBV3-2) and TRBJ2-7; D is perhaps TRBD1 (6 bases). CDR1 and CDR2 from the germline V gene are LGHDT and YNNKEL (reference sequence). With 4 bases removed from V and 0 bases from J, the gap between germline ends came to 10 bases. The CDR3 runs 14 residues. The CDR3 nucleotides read TGTGCCAGCAGCCCTTGGACAGACTCCTACGAGCAGTACTTC. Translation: CASSPWTDSYEQYF.

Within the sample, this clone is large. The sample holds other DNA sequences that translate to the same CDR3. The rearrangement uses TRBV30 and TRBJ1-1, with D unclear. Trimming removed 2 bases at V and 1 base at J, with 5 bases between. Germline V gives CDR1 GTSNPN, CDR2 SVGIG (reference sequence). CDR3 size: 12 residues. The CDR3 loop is CAWSWGNTEAFF. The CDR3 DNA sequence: TGTGCCTGGAGTTGGGGGAACACTGAAGCTTTCTTT.

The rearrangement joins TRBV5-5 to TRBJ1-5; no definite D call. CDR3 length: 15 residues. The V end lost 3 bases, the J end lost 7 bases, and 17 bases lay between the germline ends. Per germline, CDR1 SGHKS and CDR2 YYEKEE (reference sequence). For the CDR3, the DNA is TGTGCCAGCAGCTCTAGCAGAGGGAGTCGACAGCCCCAGCATTTT. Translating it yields CASSSSRGSRQPQHF.

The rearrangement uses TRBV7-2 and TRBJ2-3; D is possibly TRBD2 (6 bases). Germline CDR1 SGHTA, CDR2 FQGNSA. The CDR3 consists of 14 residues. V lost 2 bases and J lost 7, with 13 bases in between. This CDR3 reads CASSLILSGNTQYF. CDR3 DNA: TGTGCCAGCAGCTTAATCCTTAGCGGCAATACGCAGTATTTT. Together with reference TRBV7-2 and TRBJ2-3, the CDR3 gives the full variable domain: GAGVSQSPSNKVTEKGKDVELRCDPISGHTALYWYRQSLGQGLEFLIYFQGNSAPDKSGLPSDRFSAERTGGSVSTLTIQRTQQEDSAVYLCASSLILSGNTQYFGPGTRLTVL.

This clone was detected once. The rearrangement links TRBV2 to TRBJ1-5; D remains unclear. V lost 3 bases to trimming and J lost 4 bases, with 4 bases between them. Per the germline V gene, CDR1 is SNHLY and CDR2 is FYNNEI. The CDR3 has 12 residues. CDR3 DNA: TGTGCCAGCAGTGAGCCGAATCAGCCCCAGCATTTT. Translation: CASSEPNQPQHF.

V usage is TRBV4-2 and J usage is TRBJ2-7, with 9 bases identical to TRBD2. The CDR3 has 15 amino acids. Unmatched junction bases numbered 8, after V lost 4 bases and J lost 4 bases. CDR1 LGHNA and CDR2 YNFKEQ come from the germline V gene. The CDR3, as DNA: TGTGCCAGCAGCCCCTCCGGCGGGGGGGTTTACGAGCAGTACTTC. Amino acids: CASSPSGGGVYEQYF.

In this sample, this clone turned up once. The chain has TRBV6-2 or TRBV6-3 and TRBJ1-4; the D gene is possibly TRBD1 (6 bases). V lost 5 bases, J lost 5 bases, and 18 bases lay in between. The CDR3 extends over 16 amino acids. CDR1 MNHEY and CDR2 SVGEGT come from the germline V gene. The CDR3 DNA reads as TGTGCCAGCAGTCTAGCAGGGACATCATTGAATGAAAAACTGTTTTTT. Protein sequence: CASSLAGTSLNEKLFF.

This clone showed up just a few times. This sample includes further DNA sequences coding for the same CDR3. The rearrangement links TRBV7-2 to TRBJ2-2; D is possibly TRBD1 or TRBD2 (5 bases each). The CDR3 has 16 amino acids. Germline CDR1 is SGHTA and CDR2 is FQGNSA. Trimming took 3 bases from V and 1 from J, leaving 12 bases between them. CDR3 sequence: CASSLRTRGNTGELFF. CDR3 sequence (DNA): TGTGCCAGCAGCTTGAGGACGAGGGGGAACACCGGGGAGCTGTTTTTT.

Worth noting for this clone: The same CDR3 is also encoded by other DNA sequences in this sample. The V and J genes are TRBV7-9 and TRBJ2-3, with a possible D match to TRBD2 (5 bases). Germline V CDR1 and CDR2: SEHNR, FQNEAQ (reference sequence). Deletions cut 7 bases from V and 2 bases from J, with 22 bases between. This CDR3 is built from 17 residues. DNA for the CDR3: TGTGCCAGCACCAAAGCCACGAGAGGGCCCTCCACAGATACGCAGTATTTT. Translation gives CASTKATRGPSTDTQYF.